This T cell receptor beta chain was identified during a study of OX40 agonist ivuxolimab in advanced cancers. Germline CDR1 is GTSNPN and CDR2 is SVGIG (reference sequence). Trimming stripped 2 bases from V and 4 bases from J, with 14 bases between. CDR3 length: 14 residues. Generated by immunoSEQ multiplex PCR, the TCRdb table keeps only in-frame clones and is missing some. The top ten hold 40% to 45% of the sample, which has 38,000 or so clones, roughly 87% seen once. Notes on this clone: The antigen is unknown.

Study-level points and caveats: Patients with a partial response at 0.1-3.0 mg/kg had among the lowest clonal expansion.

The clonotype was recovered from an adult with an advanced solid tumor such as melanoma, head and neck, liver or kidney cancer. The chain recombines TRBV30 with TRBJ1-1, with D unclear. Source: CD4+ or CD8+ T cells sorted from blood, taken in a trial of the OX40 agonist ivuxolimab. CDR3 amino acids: CAWSPGGGSTEAFF. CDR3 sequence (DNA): TGTGCCTGGAGTCCCGGAGGAGGGAGCACTGAAGCTTTCTTT.